Described below is a single TCR beta chain sequence and its context. Antigen unknown. Samples were assayed with immunoSEQ v3.0 at survey level. The target of sequencing was about 40,000-50,000 T-cell genomes per sample. This table comes from immunoSEQ multiplex PCR, and its TCRdb copy is limited to in-frame clones, with some not included. This table holds some 20,000 clones, 90% found once. This entry belongs to a study of long-term antiretroviral therapy in people with HIV. General study findings and limits: Repertoire composition at all time points was dominated by clones that had expanded before ART. When set beside controls, HIV repertoires had CDR3 length ranges that were narrower. Absence of data on ART adherence, viral resistance or therapy changes was noted.

This CDR3 has 14 amino acids. V lost 5 bases and J 6 bases, leaving 17 bases between the germline ends. The germline V gene encodes CDR1 SGHRS and CDR2 YFSETQ. Sample: unsorted PBMCs, taken about 4.5 years before starting antiretroviral therapy. The chain couples TRBV5-1 to TRBJ1-2; no reliable D call. This TCR was sampled from a woman aged 25 to 45 with HIV. Written as DNA, the CDR3 is TGCGCCAGCAGTTCCGGAACTCCGAGGAATGGCTACACCTTC. Translating it yields CASSSGTPRNGYTF.